Below, 31 T cell receptor beta chains from the same sample are listed, as sequenced in a study of T cells after yellow fever vaccination. One entry per CDR3 protein, called by TCRdb with MiXCR from the 5' RACE reads. The table records 15,000 or so distinct CDR3 sequences, 7.3% of them present only once. Sequenced material: PBMCs, either bulk or a sorted T-cell subset (CD4+, CD8+, memory, or dextramer-sorted; not recorded which), taken on the day of the yellow fever booster vaccination. Source of these receptors: a man between 18 and 29 years old who received the YFV17D yellow fever vaccine.

This clonotype was recorded at least ten times. This chain links TRBV27 with TRBJ2-7; D remains unclear. This CDR3 spans 16 amino acids. Germline V gives CDR1 MNHEY, CDR2 SMNVEV (reference sequence). Between the trimmed V and J ends, which lost 6 bases and 2 bases, there was a span of 20 bases. CDR3 coding DNA: TGTGCCAGCAGCTCCCTTACCTCGGCGGTGACCTACGAGCAGTACTTC. Amino acids: CASSSLTSAVTYEQYF.

This clonotype was counted ten times or more. The V call is TRBV20-1, the J call TRBJ1-2; 8 nucleotides match TRBD1. The trim removed 5 bases at V and 8 bases at J, leaving 1 base unmatched. CDR1 is DFQATT, CDR2 SNEGSKA, per germline (reference sequence). This CDR3 is 10 amino acids long. CDR3 amino acids: CSAAGGGYTF. Here the CDR3 DNA reads TGCAGTGCTGCAGGGGGCGGCTACACCTTC.

In its sample, this clonotype is medium-sized (0.01 to 0.1%). The rearrangement links TRBV4-1 to TRBJ1-1; no definite D call. Trimming stripped 0 bases from V and 8 bases from J, with 13 bases between. Looked up from germline, CDR1 is MGHRA and CDR2 is YSYEKL. The CDR3 loop spans 14 amino acids. The chain's CDR3 is CASSQDFGAAEAFF. In DNA form, the CDR3 reads TGCGCCAGCAGCCAAGATTTTGGAGCAGCCGAAGCTTTCTTT.

By frequency in the sample, this clonotype is medium-sized. The chain combines TRBV12-3 or TRBV12-4 with TRBJ1-2; no definite D call. Trimming shortened V by 8 bases and J by 7 bases, and 17 bases separated the two germline ends. This CDR3 has 13 amino acids. CDR3 nucleotide sequence: TGTGCCAGCTCGGCAGGCTGGAGCGGTGGCTACACCTTC. Protein: CASSAGWSGGYTF.

This clonotype was seen at least ten times. This chain uses TRBV12-3 or TRBV12-4 with TRBJ2-3, with D perhaps assigned TRBD1 or TRBD2 (6 bases each). V lost 3 bases and J 1 base, leaving 11 bases between the germline ends. The CDR3 runs 15 residues. In DNA form, the CDR3 reads TGTGCCAGCAGTTTCCGGGGGCCCGGCACAGATACGCAGTATTTT. Translation gives CASSFRGPGTDTQYF.

This clonotype was seen many times. V is TRBV5-3 and J is TRBJ2-7; D may be TRBD2 (5 bases). TRBV5-3 is noted as an ORF with a role that remains uncertain. The CDR3 runs 16 residues. Trimming cost V 4 bases and J 3 bases, with 20 bases left between them. The CDR3 DNA is TGTGCCAGAAGCCCGGAGGAGGAGTCACCATACTACGAGCAGTACGTC. Its translation: CARSPEEESPYYEQYV.

This clonotype has just one count. One end of the junction fails to match germline, which may point to a read error. The chain carries TRBV6-2 or TRBV6-3 and TRBJ2-1; 7 bases fit TRBD1. Germline lookup yields CDR1 MNHEY and CDR2 SVGEGT. The CDR3 covers 12 residues. The CDR3 coding sequence is TGTGCCACCTCCGACAGGGTCTCTGAGGAGCTCTTC. Its translation: CATSDRVSEELF.

This clonotype was counted ten times or more. CDR3 sequence (DNA): TGTGCCAGCATGCGAGAAGAGACCCAGTACTTC. Protein: CASMREETQYF. V gene TRBV2 combines with J gene TRBJ2-5, with unresolved D. Germline V gives CDR1 SNHLY, CDR2 FYNNEI. The CDR3 has 11 residues. Trimming shortened V by 7 bases and J by 3 bases, and 6 bases separated the two germline ends.

The table lists this clonotype with many counts. This rearrangement joins TRBV3-1 to TRBJ2-5; D is ambiguous. Germline CDR1 reads LGHDT; CDR2 reads YNNKEL (reference sequence). This CDR3 region has 15 residues. Trimming stripped 1 base from V and 0 bases from J, with 9 bases between. The CDR3 DNA sequence: TGTGCCAGCAGCCAAGGGTCATATCACCAAGAGACCCAGTACTTC. It codes for CASSQGSYHQETQYF.

By its share, this clonotype is medium-sized. This chain connects TRBV5-1 to TRBJ1-4; D ambiguous. The CDR3 extends over 14 amino acids. Trimming pared 7 bases from V and 4 bases from J, leaving 14 bases between. Germline CDR1 is SGHRS and CDR2 is YFSETQ. This CDR3 is CASGEGLGNEKLFF. The CDR3 DNA reads as TGCGCCAGCGGTGAGGGCCTCGGTAATGAAAAACTGTTTTTT.

There are many counts of this clonotype. V is TRBV15 and J is TRBJ2-1, with TRBD2 matching over 15 bases. The CDR3 is 16 residues long. V dropped 3 bases and J dropped 7; count of bases not matched to a gene: 4. Germline values: CDR1 LNHNV, CDR2 YYDKDF (reference sequence). The CDR3 loop is CATSRGLAGGPNEQFF. CDR3 coding DNA: TGTGCCACCAGCAGGGGACTAGCGGGGGGACCTAATGAGCAGTTCTTC.

Within the sample, this clonotype is medium-sized (0.01 to 0.1%). This chain joins TRBV29-1 and TRBJ1-2; no reliable D call. The CDR3 runs 10 residues. The ends were cut back, 4 bases at V and 7 bases at J, with 7 bases in the middle. Germline lookup yields CDR1 SQVTM and CDR2 ANQGSEA. The CDR3 sequence is CSVGRLGYTF. In DNA, the CDR3 is TGCAGCGTTGGAAGACTTGGCTACACCTTC.

This clonotype showed up many times. This chain uses TRBV7-2 with TRBJ1-4; D is possibly TRBD1 (6 bases). Germline CDR1 reads SGHTA; CDR2 reads FQGNSA. V was clipped by 3 bases and J by 8 bases, with 13 bases between them. The CDR3 length is 14 residues. The CDR3 DNA sequence: TGTGCCAGCAGCTTCGCAGGGGCGGCAGAAAAACTGTTTTTT. Protein sequence: CASSFAGAAEKLFF.

Many counts were recorded for this clonotype. The J gene is TRBJ2-4, the V gene TRBV12-3 or TRBV12-4; D unclear. CDR3 length equals 16 residues. Trimming cost V 9 bases and J 6 bases, with 24 bases left between them. CDR3 protein: CASTRTFGRLGNIQYF. DNA of the CDR3: TGTGCCAGTACGAGGACCTTCGGGCGATTGGGAAACATTCAGTACTTC.

Judged by abundance, this clonotype is medium-sized. The chain links TRBV20-1 to TRBJ1-2, with no clear D. The CDR3 covers 12 residues. The V gene lost 2 bases and the J gene lost 4 bases, with 8 bases spanning the gap. Germline-derived CDR1 and CDR2 are DFQATT and SNEGSKA (reference sequence). The CDR3 nucleotides read TGCAGTGCTAGAAAGTTGGTCTATGGCTACACCTTC. Its translation is CSARKLVYGYTF.

This clonotype has ten or more counts. The gene calls are TRBV6-5 and TRBJ2-2; a weak D match, TRBD2 (5 bases). CDR3 size: 13 residues. From germline, CDR1 is MNHEY and CDR2 SVGAGI. V was trimmed by 5 bases and J by 7 bases, leaving 11 bases between them. The CDR3, as DNA: TGTGCCAGCAGTCCCGGACTTCACGGGGAGCTGTTTTTT. This encodes CASSPGLHGELFF.

This chain joins TRBV28 and TRBJ2-3; no firm D call. CDR1 is MDHEN, CDR2 SYDVKM, per germline. CDR3 length: 14 residues. Trimming stripped 3 bases from V and 0 bases from J, with 7 bases between. CDR3 DNA sequence: TGTGCCAGCAGTTTCGAGGCTAGCACAGATACGCAGTATTTT. Translating gives CASSFEASTDTQYF.

CDR3 bases: TGCGCCAGCAGCTTTGGGGAGACCTACAATGAGCAGTTCTTC. This encodes CASSFGETYNEQFF. V is TRBV5-1 and J is TRBJ2-1; D perhaps matches TRBD2 (5 bases). Looked up from germline, CDR1 is SGHRS and CDR2 is YFSETQ. The CDR3 is made up of 14 amino acids. Trimming shortened V by 2 bases and J by 2 bases, and 8 bases separated the two germline ends.

This clonotype has at least ten counts. The chain joins TRBV7-2 to TRBJ2-7, with 7 bases identical to TRBD1. CDR1 is SGHTA, CDR2 FQGNSA, per germline. This CDR3 is built from 14 residues. The ends lost 5 bases at V and 3 bases at J; junction bases unmatched: 7. The CDR3 DNA is TGTGCCAGCAGCAATAACAGGGACAGCTACGAGCAGTACTTC. It yields the protein CASSNNRDSYEQYF.

This clonotype appeared many times. The chain couples TRBV6-5 to TRBJ1-6; 7 bases fit TRBD1. Per the germline V gene, CDR1 is MNHEY and CDR2 is SVGAGI. J lost 8 bases, V lost 7 bases, and 8 bases had no gene match. This CDR3 is built from 14 residues. CDR3 sequence reads: CASTEGDRHSPLHF. CDR3 DNA sequence: TGTGCCAGCACCGAGGGGGACAGACATTCACCCCTCCACTTT.

This clonotype was observed at least ten times. The rearrangement links TRBV4-3 to TRBJ1-2, with a tentative D call TRBD1 (6 bases). The CDR3 sequence is 16 residues long. V shed 4 bases and J shed 7 bases, with 22 bases lying between them. CDR1 and CDR2 from the germline V gene are LGHNA and YSLEER. In DNA, the CDR3 is TGCGCCAGCAGCCGCACAGGGTTTTCGGGTGTGGGTGGCTACACCTTC. Protein sequence: CASSRTGFSGVGGYTF.

This clonotype was counted many times. V usage is TRBV11-2 and J usage is TRBJ2-1, with TRBD2 matching over 9 bases. The length of the CDR3 is 15 residues. Losses at the gene ends were 5 bases for V and 5 bases for J; bases not matched to a gene: 7. Germline assignment: CDR1 SGHAT and CDR2 FQNNGV. The CDR3 region has the DNA TGTGCCAGCAGCCCGACCGGGACTAGCAACAATGAGCAGTTCTTC. Translation: CASSPTGTSNNEQFF.

This clonotype is medium-sized in the sample. CDR3 protein: CSASQRTSGTDTQYF. The CDR3 DNA is TGCAGTGCTAGCCAAAGAACTAGCGGGACAGATACGCAGTATTTT. The chain combines TRBV20-1 with TRBJ2-3; TRBD2 agrees at 9 bases. The CDR3 extends over 15 amino acids. V trimming: 3 bases; J trimming: 3 bases; junction bases outside the gene matches: 7. The V gene's germline CDR1 is DFQATT and CDR2 SNEGSKA (reference sequence).

This clonotype is labeled medium-sized. The chain links TRBV5-1 to TRBJ1-1; D is unclear. Trimming left V 0 bases short and J 9 bases short, with 9 bases between. Germline lookup yields CDR1 SGHRS and CDR2 YFSETQ. The CDR3 runs to 12 residues. The CDR3 protein is CASSLEGPQAFF. The CDR3, as DNA: TGCGCCAGCAGCTTGGAAGGACCCCAAGCTTTCTTT.

This clonotype was found many times. The chain joins TRBV7-2 to TRBJ2-7; TRBD1 is a possible D gene (5 bases). CDR3 length: 14 residues. V dropped 10 bases and J dropped 4 bases, with 20 bases sitting between them. Looked up from germline, CDR1 is SGHTA and CDR2 is FQGNSA. For the CDR3, the DNA is TGTGCCACCCACCAAAGGGGCCCGCATTACGAGCAGTACTTC. Translating gives CATHQRGPHYEQYF.

There are many counts of this clonotype. V is TRBV30 and J is TRBJ2-1; no reliable D call. This CDR3 contains 13 residues. V was clipped by 0 bases and J by 7 bases, with 10 bases between them. The germline CDR1 and CDR2 sequences are GTSNPN and SVGIG (reference sequence). CDR3 protein: CAWSVRWGNEQFF. CDR3 coding DNA: TGTGCCTGGAGTGTACGTTGGGGTAATGAGCAGTTCTTC.

This clonotype was counted ten times or more. V usage is TRBV29-1 and J usage is TRBJ1-2, with TRBD1 matching over 9 bases. Germline trimming cut 6 bases from V and 2 bases from J; bases unmatched to any gene: 4. This CDR3 contains 13 residues. Per the germline V gene, CDR1 is SQVTM and CDR2 is ANQGSEA. CDR3 amino acids: CSVPDRGNYGYTF. CDR3 DNA: TGCAGCGTACCGGACAGGGGAAACTATGGCTACACCTTC.

This clonotype was observed at least ten times. This chain's CDR3 is CASSPVVDTQYF. In nucleotides, the CDR3 is TGTGCCAGCTCACCGGTCGTAGATACGCAGTATTTT. The chain has TRBV18 and TRBJ2-3; D is uncertain. V lost 3 bases and J lost 5, with 6 bases in between. Germline V lookup: CDR1 KGHSH, CDR2 LQKENI. The CDR3 totals 12 residues. Looking up the rest from reference TRBV18 and TRBJ2-3 gives the full variable domain: NAGVMQNPRHLVRRRGQEARLRCSPMKGHSHVYWYRQLPEEGLKFMVYLQKENIIDESGMPKERFSAEFPKEGPSILRIQQVVRGDSAAYFCASSPVVDTQYFGPGTRLTVL.

This clonotype was picked up many times. The chain combines TRBV10-3 with TRBJ2-7; weak D call: TRBD2 (6 bases). V gave up 7 bases and J gave up 5 bases, with 12 bases separating them. The germline V gene has CDR1 ENHRY and CDR2 SYGVKD. The CDR3 consists of 12 residues. The CDR3, as DNA: TGTGCCATCACTTGGGACTCTAACGAGCAGTACTTC. It yields the protein CAITWDSNEQYF.

This clonotype was seen at least ten times. The chain carries TRBV7-9 and TRBJ1-4, with a possible D match to TRBD1 (5 bases). This CDR3 contains 14 residues. Trimming took 5 bases from V and 4 from J, leaving 11 bases between them. Germline lookup yields CDR1 SEHNR and CDR2 FQNEAQ (reference sequence). This CDR3 reads CASSLRVVNEKLFF. The CDR3 region has the DNA TGTGCCAGCAGCCTCAGGGTCGTTAATGAAAAACTGTTTTTT. The whole variable domain, remainder taken from reference TRBV7-9 and TRBJ1-4, is DTGVSQNPRHKITKRGQNVTFRCDPISEHNRLYWYRQTLGQGPEFLTYFQNEAQLEKSRLLSDRFSAERPKGSFSTLEIQRTEQGDSAMYLCASSLRVVNEKLFFGSGTQLSVL.

The table lists this clonotype with many counts. This rearrangement joins TRBV7-2 to TRBJ2-2; 8 bases are shared with TRBD2. The V segment lost 5 bases and the J segment 7 bases; nucleotides outside the gene matches: 9. The length of the CDR3 is 15 residues. CDR1 is SGHTA, CDR2 FQGNSA, per germline. The CDR3 region is CASSQSRGGHGELFF. In nucleotides, the CDR3 is TGTGCCAGCAGCCAGTCCCGGGGGGGCCACGGGGAGCTGTTTTTT. The complete variable domain, with remaining parts taken from reference TRBV7-2 and TRBJ2-2, reads GAGVSQSPSNKVTEKGKDVELRCDPISGHTALYWYRQSLGQGLEFLIYFQGNSAPDKSGLPSDRFSAERTGGSVSTLTIQRTQQEDSAVYLCASSQSRGGHGELFFGEGSRLTVL.